One sample yielded the 9 T cell receptor beta chains listed below, sequenced in a study of CD8 T cells in ankylosing spondylitis. General study results and limits: Fewer than 10 highly homologous variants formed a TCR beta motif that appeared characteristic of ankylosing spondylitis blood.

Their target antigens are unknown. TCRdb processed the 5' RACE reads anew with MiXCR; each CDR3 protein has one entry. The profile shows approximately 440,000 distinct CDR3 sequences, over 15% of them singletons. Sequences were obtained from blood, either unsorted or a sorted T cell fraction (not recorded which). These receptor sequences come from a male donor with ankylosing spondylitis.

The chain combines TRBV6-1 with TRBJ1-3; D is possibly TRBD1 (6 bases). CDR1 and CDR2 from the germline V gene are MNHNS and SASEGT. Between the trimmed V and J ends, which lost 6 bases and 0 bases, there was a span of 12 bases. This CDR3 has 15 amino acids. CDR3 loop: CASRSDRSSGNTIYF. Here the CDR3 DNA reads TGTGCCAGCAGATCCGACAGGAGCTCTGGAAACACCATATATTTT.

The V gene is TRBV3-1, the J gene TRBJ1-2; 10 positions agree with TRBD1. The CDR3 covers 16 residues. With 2 bases clipped from V and 7 bases from J, the junction kept 10 bases outside the gene matches. In germline, CDR1 is LGHDT, CDR2 YNNKEL (reference sequence). The CDR3 sequence: CASSQPDRGLQGGYTF. DNA for the CDR3: TGTGCCAGCAGCCAACCCGACAGGGGGCTTCAGGGTGGCTACACCTTC.

This clonotype was counted only a few times. The gene calls are TRBV20-1 and TRBJ2-4; possible D gene TRBD2, 5 bases. Trimming left V 6 bases short and J 2 bases short, with 14 bases between. The CDR3 has 14 amino acids. In germline, CDR1 is DFQATT, CDR2 SNEGSKA (reference sequence). The CDR3 region has the DNA TGCAGTGCACAACGAGGGAATTCCAAAAACATTCAGTACTTC. It yields the protein CSAQRGNSKNIQYF.

The chain recombines TRBV7-9 with TRBJ1-5; 7 bases map to TRBD1. Germline V lookup: CDR1 SEHNR, CDR2 FQNEAQ (reference sequence). J lost 2 bases, V lost 5 bases, and 3 bases had no gene match. This CDR3 contains 14 residues. The CDR3 sequence: CASSVGTGNQPQHF. In nucleotides, the CDR3 is TGTGCCAGCAGCGTCGGGACAGGCAATCAGCCCCAGCATTTT.

This clonotype was found a few times. This chain joins TRBV5-5 and TRBJ1-5; the match to TRBD1 covers 10 bases. CDR3 length: 14 amino acids. CDR1 SGHKS and CDR2 YYEKEE come from the germline V gene (reference sequence). J gave up 9 bases and V 3 bases, and 6 bases lay outside the gene matches. The CDR3 region has the DNA TGTGCCAGCAGCTCGGACAGGGGGTCAGGGCCCCAGCATTTT. Its translation: CASSSDRGSGPQHF.

The chain uses TRBV20-1 and TRBJ1-2, with a possible D match to TRBD1 (6 bases). Trimming removed 4 bases at V and 1 base at J, with 10 bases between. The CDR3 extends over 13 amino acids. The germline V gene encodes CDR1 DFQATT and CDR2 SNEGSKA (reference sequence). This CDR3 reads CSANHRVNYGYTF. CDR3 DNA sequence: TGCAGTGCTAACCACAGGGTTAACTATGGCTACACCTTC.

This clonotype was detected a few times. The V gene is TRBV5-5, the J gene TRBJ2-3; TRBD2 is a possible D gene (5 bases). The CDR3 is made up of 13 amino acids. Deletions cut 4 bases from V and 3 bases from J, with 9 bases between. The V gene's germline CDR1 is SGHKS and CDR2 YYEKEE (reference sequence). CDR3 DNA sequence: TGTGCCAGCAGCGGATGGACTACAGATACGCAGTATTTT. The encoded protein is CASSGWTTDTQYF.

In DNA, the CDR3 is TGTGCCAGTAGTAGGGGGCAGACCATGAACACTGAAGCTTTCTTT. It specifies CASSRGQTMNTEAFF. The chain carries TRBV19 and TRBJ1-1; D possibly corresponds to TRBD1 (6 bases). CDR3 size: 15 residues. The V end was cut by 4 bases, the J end by 0 bases, with 12 bases between. Germline lookup yields CDR1 LNHDA and CDR2 SQIVND (reference sequence).

This clonotype was seen a handful of times. This chain uses TRBV30 with TRBJ2-5; perhaps TRBD2 as D (5 bases). The germline V gene encodes CDR1 GTSNPN and CDR2 SVGIG (reference sequence). This CDR3 contains 14 residues. V lost 5 bases, J lost 3 bases, and 16 bases lay in between. In DNA form, the CDR3 reads TGTGCCTGGCTCTCGCGGGCTGGGAAAGAGACCCAGTACTTC. It codes for CAWLSRAGKETQYF.